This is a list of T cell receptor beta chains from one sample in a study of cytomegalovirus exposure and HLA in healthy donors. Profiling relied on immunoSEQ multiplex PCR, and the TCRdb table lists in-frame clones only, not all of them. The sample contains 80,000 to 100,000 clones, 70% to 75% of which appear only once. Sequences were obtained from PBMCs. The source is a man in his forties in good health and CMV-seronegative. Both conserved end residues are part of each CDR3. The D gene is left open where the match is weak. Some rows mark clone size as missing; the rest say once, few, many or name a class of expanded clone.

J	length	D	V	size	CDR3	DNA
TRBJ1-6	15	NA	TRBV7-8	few	CASSPLTVLNSPLHF	TGTGCCAGCAGCCCACTGACGGTACTAAATTCACCCCTCCACTTT
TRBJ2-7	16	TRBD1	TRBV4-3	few	CASSQRQGKASYEQYF	TGCGCCAGCAGCCAGCGACAGGGCAAGGCATCCTACGAGCAGTACTTC
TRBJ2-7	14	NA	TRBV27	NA	CASSFYLSGREQYF	TGTGCCAGCAGTTTTTATTTATCGGGTCGCGAGCAGTACTTC
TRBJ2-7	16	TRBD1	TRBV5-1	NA	CASSLGSTTGGREQYF	TGCGCCAGCAGCTTGGGGTCGACGACAGGGGGGCGGGAGCAGTACTTC
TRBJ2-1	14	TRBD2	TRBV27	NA	CASSPLTSPGEQFF	TGTGCCAGCAGTCCGCTGACTAGCCCTGGAGAGCAGTTCTTC
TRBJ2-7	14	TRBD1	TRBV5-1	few	CASSLGTGYYEQYF	TGCGCCAGCAGCTTGGGGACAGGGTACTACGAGCAGTACTTC
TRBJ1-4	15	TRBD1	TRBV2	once	CASSREGAANEKLFF	TGTGCCAGCAGTCGAGAGGGGGCCGCTAATGAAAAACTGTTTTTT
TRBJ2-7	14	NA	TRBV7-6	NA	CASSLGGGRREQYF	TGTGCCAGCAGCCTCGGAGGGGGCAGAAGGGAGCAGTACTTC
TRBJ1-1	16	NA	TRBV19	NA	CASSPPRQALDTEAFF	TGTGCCAGTAGTCCCCCCCGACAGGCCCTGGACACTGAAGCTTTCTTT
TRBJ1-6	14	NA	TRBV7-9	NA	CASSSALGNSPLHF	TGTGCCAGCAGCTCAGCTCTGGGCAATTCACCCCTCCACTTT
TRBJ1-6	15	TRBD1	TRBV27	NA	CASSLIGQGNSPLHF	TGTGCCAGCAGTTTAATCGGACAGGGGAATTCACCCCTCCACTTT
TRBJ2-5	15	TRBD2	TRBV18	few	CASSPGLAEQETQYF	TGTGCCAGCTCACCAGGACTAGCGGAACAAGAGACCCAGTACTTC
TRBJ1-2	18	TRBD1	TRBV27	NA	CASSFPRRSGTGVYGYTF	TGTGCCAGCAGTTTCCCACGGCGCTCCGGGACAGGGGTCTATGGCTACACCTTC
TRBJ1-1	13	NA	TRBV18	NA	CASSPMRNTEAFF	TGTGCCAGCTCACCGATGCGGAACACTGAAGCTTTCTTT
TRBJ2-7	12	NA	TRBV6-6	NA	CASSDSAYEQYF	TGTGCCAGCTCCGACTCAGCCTACGAGCAGTACTTC
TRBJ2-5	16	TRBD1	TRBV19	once	CASSIQGGQGTETQYF	TGTGCCAGTAGTATACAGGGGGGACAGGGGACGGAGACCCAGTACTTC
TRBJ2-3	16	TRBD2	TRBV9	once	CASSVEGSGGADTQYF	TGTGCCAGCAGCGTAGAGGGTAGCGGGGGGGCAGATACGCAGTATTTT
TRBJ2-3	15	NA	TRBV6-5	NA	CASSWEGGGSATQYF	TGTGCCAGCAGTTGGGAAGGAGGAGGGTCGGCTACGCAGTATTTT
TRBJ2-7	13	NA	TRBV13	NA	CASSLRGSYEQYF	TGTGCCAGCAGCTTAAGGGGGTCCTACGAGCAGTACTTC
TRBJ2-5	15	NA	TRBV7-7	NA	CASSDGLTPQETQYF	TGTGCCAGCAGCGATGGACTCACCCCCCAAGAGACCCAGTACTTC
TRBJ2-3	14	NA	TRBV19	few	CATQQPGRRDTQYF	TGTGCCACCCAACAGCCGGGGAGGCGGGATACGCAGTATTTT
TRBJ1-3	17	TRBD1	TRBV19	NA	CASFSGQGEPSGNTIYF	TGTGCCAGTTTTTCCGGACAGGGCGAACCCTCTGGAAACACCATATATTTT
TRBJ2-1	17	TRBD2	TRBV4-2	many	CASSQDPPAGGVNEQFF	TGTGCCAGCAGCCAGGACCCACCAGCGGGGGGGGTCAATGAGCAGTTCTTC
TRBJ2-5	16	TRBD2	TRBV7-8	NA	CASSFGTSGGQETQYF	TGTGCCAGCAGCTTTGGGACTAGCGGGGGGCAAGAGACCCAGTACTTC
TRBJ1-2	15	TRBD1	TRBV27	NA	CASSSATGGVVRYTF	TGTGCCAGCAGTTCCGCAACAGGGGGCGTGGTGCGCTACACCTTC
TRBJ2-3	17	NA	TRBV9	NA	CASSPGTYQKSTDTQYF	TGTGCCAGCAGCCCGGGGACTTACCAAAAAAGCACAGATACGCAGTATTTT
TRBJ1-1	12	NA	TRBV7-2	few	CASMRVNTEAFF	TGTGCCAGCATGCGGGTGAACACTGAAGCTTTCTTT
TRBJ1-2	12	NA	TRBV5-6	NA	CASTLGRGGYTF	TGTGCCAGCACCCTGGGTCGGGGTGGCTACACCTTC
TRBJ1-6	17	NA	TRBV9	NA	CASSVAGRSSYNSPLHF	TGTGCCAGCAGCGTAGCTGGCAGAAGCTCCTATAATTCACCCCTCCACTTT
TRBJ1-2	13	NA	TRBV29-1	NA	CSVREYTNYGYTF	TGCAGCGTTCGGGAATATACTAACTATGGCTACACCTTC
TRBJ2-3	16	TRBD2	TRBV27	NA	CASSLQLAGPAGTQYF	TGTGCCAGCAGTTTACAACTAGCGGGGCCCGCGGGTACGCAGTATTTT
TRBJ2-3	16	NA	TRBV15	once	CATSRVAGTSTDTQYF	TGTGCCACCAGCAGAGTGGCAGGGACTAGCACAGATACGCAGTATTTT
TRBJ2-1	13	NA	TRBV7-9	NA	CASSLTGRGEQFF	TGTGCCAGCAGCTTAACGGGGCGGGGTGAGCAGTTCTTC
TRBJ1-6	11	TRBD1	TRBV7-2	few	CASSSGQELHF	TGTGCCAGCAGCTCCGGACAGGAACTCCACTTT
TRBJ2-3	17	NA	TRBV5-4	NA	CASISHPTGMITDTQYF	TGTGCCAGCATATCTCACCCCACGGGGATGATCACAGATACGCAGTATTTT
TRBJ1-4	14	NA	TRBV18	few	CASSPSGVNEKLFF	TGTGCCAGCTCACCATCAGGGGTTAATGAAAAACTGTTTTTT
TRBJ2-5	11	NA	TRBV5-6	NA	CASSPSETQYF	TGTGCCAGCAGCCCCTCGGAGACCCAGTACTTC
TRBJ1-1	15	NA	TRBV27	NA	CASSLLARGHTEAFF	TGTGCCAGCAGTTTACTCGCCAGGGGCCACACTGAAGCTTTCTTT
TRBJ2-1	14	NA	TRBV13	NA	CASSLPGTPKEQFF	TGTGCCAGCAGCCTCCCCGGGACTCCAAAGGAGCAGTTCTTC
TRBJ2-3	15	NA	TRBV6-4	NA	CASSLMGGVSDTQYF	TGTGCCAGCAGCTTAATGGGCGGGGTCTCAGATACGCAGTATTTT
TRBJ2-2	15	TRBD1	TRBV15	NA	CATSGLTGGPGELFF	TGTGCCACCAGCGGCCTAACAGGGGGACCCGGGGAGCTGTTTTTT
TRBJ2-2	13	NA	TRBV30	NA	CAWNPSGGGELFF	TGTGCCTGGAACCCCTCCGGAGGCGGGGAGCTGTTTTTT
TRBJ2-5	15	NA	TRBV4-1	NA	CASSQPGHQKGTQYF	TGCGCCAGCAGCCAACCGGGACATCAAAAAGGGACCCAGTACTTC
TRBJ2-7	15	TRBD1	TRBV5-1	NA	CASSTGTGGWDEQYF	TGCGCCAGCAGCACCGGGACAGGGGGGTGGGACGAGCAGTACTTC
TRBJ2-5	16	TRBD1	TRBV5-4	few	CASSLVGQTGEETQYF	TGTGCCAGCAGCTTGGTAGGACAGACAGGGGAAGAGACCCAGTACTTC
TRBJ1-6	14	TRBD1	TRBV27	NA	CASRQGTYNSPLHF	TGTGCCAGCCGACAGGGAACCTATAATTCACCCCTCCACTTT
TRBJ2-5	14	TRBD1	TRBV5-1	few	CASREQGARETQYF	TGCGCCAGCAGGGAACAGGGGGCGCGGGAGACCCAGTACTTC